This T cell receptor (beta chain) was sequenced for a study of STAT5B mutations in CD4+ large granular lymphocyte leukemia. Broader study findings: TRBV06-family usage was enriched in top patient clones (8/27) versus controls (2/35).

The table came from immunoSEQ multiplex PCR; TCRdb's copy has only in-frame clones and leaves some out. Of around 21,000 clones in the sample, about 80% were seen once. A word on this clone: The antigen remains undetermined.

This CDR3 is built from 17 residues. V lost 5 bases to trimming and J lost 1 base; unmatched junction nucleotides: 9. Germline CDR1 reads SEHNR; CDR2 reads FQNEAQ (reference sequence). The sequenced sample was CD4+ T cells from blood buffy coats. The chain couples TRBV7-9 to TRBJ2-1; 9 positions match TRBD2. This receptor was obtained from a human donor in good health. The DNA of the CDR3 is TGTGCCAGCAGCCCTTCGATGCTAGCGGGATCCTACAATGAGCAGTTCTTC. This gives the protein CASSPSMLAGSYNEQFF.